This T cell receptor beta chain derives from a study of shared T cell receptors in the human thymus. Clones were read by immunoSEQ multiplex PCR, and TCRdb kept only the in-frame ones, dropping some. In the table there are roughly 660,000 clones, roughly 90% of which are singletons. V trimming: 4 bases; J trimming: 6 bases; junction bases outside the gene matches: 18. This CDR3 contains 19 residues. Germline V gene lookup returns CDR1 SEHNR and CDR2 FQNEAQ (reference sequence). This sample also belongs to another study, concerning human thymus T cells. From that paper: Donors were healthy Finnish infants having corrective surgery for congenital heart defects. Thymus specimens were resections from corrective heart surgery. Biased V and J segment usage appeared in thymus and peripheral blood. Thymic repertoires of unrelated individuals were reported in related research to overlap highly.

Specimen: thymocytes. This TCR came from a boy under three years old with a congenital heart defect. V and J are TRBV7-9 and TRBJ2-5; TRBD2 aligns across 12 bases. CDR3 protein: CASSSPPPSTSGSGKTQYF. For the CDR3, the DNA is TGTGCCAGCAGCTCCCCCCCTCCCTCGACTAGCGGGAGTGGAAAGACCCAGTACTTC.